The present TCR beta chain was sequenced within a study of blood T cell repertoires in COVID-19. Sequenced by immunoSEQ multiplex PCR; TCRdb stores in-frame clones only, minus some. The sample comprises about 94,000 clones, 80% of which are singletons, and under 20% rests with the top ten. CDR1 and CDR2 (germline): LNHNV, YYDKDF (reference sequence). CDR3 size: 15 residues. Trimming took 0 bases from V and 14 from J; bases not matched to a gene: 11. Sample: peripheral blood. The receptor comes from a human donor in a cohort sampled during active COVID-19. The chain uses TRBV15 and TRBJ2-1; 9 bases agree with TRBD1. The CDR3 reads CATSREGEGTGPKFF. The CDR3 DNA follows: TGTGCCACCAGCAGAGAAGGAGAGGGGACAGGGCCTAAGTTCTTC.